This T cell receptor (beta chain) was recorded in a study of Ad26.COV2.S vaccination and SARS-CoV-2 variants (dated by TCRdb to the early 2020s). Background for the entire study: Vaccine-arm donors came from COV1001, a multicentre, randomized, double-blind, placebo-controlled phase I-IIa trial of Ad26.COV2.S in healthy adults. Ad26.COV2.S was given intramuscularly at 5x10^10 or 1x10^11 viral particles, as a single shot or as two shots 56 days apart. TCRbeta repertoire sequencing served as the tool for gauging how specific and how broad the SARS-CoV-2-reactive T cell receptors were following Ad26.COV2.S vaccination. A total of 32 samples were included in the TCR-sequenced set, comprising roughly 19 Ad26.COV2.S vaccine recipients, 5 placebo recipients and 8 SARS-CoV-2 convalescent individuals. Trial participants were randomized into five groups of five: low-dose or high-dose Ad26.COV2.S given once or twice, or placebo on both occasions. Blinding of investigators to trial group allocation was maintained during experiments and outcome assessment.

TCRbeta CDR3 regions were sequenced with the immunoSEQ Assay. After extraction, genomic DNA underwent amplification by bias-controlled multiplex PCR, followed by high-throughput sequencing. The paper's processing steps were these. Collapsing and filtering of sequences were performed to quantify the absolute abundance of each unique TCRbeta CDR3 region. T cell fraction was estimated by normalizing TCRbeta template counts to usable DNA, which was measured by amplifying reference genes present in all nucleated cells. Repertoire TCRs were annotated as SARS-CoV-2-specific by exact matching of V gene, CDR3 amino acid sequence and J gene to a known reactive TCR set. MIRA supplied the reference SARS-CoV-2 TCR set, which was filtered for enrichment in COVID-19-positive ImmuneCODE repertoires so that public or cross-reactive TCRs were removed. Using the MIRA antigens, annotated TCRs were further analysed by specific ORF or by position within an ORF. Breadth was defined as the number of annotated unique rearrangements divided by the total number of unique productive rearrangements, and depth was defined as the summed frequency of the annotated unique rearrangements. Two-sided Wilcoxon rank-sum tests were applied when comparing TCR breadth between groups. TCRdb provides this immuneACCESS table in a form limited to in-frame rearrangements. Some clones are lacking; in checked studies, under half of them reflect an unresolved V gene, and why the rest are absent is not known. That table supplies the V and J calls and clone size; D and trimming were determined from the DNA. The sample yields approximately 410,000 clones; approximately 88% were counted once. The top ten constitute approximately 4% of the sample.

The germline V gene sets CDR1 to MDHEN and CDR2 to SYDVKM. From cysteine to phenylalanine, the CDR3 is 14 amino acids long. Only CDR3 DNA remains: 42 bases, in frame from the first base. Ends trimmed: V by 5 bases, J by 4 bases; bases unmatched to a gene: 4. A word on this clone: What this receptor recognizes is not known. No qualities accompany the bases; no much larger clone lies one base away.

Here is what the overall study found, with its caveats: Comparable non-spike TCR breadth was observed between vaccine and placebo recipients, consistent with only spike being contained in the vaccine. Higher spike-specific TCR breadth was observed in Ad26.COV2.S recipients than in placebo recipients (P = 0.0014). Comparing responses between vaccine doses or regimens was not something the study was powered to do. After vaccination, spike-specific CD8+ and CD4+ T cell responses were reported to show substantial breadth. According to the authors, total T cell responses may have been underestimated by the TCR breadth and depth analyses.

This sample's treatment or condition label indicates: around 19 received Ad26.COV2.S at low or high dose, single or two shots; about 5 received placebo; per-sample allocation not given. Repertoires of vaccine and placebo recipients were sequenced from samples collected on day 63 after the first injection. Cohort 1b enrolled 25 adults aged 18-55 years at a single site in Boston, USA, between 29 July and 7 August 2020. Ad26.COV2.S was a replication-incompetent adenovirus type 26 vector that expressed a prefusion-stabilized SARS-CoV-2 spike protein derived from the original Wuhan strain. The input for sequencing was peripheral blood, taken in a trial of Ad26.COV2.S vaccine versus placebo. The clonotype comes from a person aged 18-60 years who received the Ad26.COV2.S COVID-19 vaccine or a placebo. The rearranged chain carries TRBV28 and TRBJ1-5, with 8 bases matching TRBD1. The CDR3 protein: CASSNQGANQPQHF. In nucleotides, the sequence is TGTGCCAGCAGTAACCAGGGGGCAAATCAGCCCCAGCATTTT.